This T cell receptor beta chain was obtained from a study of response to subunit inactivated influenza vaccine. Whole-study findings and limits: The authors offered the suggestion that each seasonal influenza vaccination recruits few new T cells.

Remarks on this clonotype: Its specificity is unknown.

TCRdb ran MiXCR on the RT-PCR reads and lists one entry per CDR3 protein. The table records over 750,000 distinct CDR3 sequences, roughly 20% of them present only once. This CDR3 region has 16 residues. The V end lost 0 bases, the J end lost 7 bases, and 13 bases lay between the germline ends. Germline V gene sequence: CDR1 MGHRA, CDR2 YSYEKL. The sample consisted of PBMCs from blood, taken around 5 days after vaccination. The TCR comes from a man aged 45-60 years who received an inactivated influenza vaccine. V gene TRBV4-1 combines with J gene TRBJ1-6; a possible D gene is TRBD1 (5 bases). The CDR3 DNA follows: TGCGCCAGCAGCCAAGAAGCTACGGGGCTAAATTCACCCCTCCACTTT. Translation: CASSQEATGLNSPLHF.